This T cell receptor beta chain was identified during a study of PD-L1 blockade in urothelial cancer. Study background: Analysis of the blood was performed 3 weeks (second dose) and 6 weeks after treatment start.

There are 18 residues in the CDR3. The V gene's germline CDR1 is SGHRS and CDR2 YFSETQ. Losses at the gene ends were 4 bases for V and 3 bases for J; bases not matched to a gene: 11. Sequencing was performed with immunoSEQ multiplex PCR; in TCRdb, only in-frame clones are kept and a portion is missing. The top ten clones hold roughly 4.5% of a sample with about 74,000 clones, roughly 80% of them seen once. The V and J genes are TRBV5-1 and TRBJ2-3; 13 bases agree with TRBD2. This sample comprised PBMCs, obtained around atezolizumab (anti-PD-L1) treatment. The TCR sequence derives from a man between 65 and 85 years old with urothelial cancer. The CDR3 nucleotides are TGCGCCAGCAGCAGGGGGACTAGCGGGATATCGAAAACAGATACGCAGTATTTT. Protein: CASSRGTSGISKTDTQYF.